This entry concerns a single T cell receptor (beta chain). Its specificity is not known. The sample belongs to a study of cytomegalovirus exposure and HLA in healthy donors. Study-level findings and limits: Researchers reportedly found TCR beta sequences accurately predicted most subjects' HLA-A and HLA-B alleles.

This PCR relied on a set of 60 Vbeta primers and 13 Jbeta primers. TCRdb keeps only in-frame clones here, not all; method: immunoSEQ multiplex PCR. The sample holds roughly 220,000 clones; 75% to 85% are singletons and the top ten take 2.7%. The source material was PBMCs. This TCR was recovered from a woman between 40 and 50 years old in good health and CMV-seronegative.

CDR3 residues: CASSETSVWGTDTQYF. The CDR3 nucleotides read TGCGCCAGCAGCGAAACTAGCGTTTGGGGCACAGATACGCAGTATTTT. The V call is TRBV5-1, the J call TRBJ2-3; 7 nucleotides align to TRBD2. CDR3 length equals 16 residues. Germline loops: CDR1 SGHRS, CDR2 YFSETQ. Trimming took 4 bases from V and 1 from J; bases not matched to a gene: 9. The variable domain in full, completed from reference TRBV5-1 and TRBJ2-3, reads KAGVTQTPRYLIKTRGQQVTLSCSPISGHRSVSWYQQTPGQGLQFLFEYFSETQRNKGNFPGRFSGRQFSNSRSEMNVSTLELGDSALYLCASSETSVWGTDTQYFGPGTRLTVL.